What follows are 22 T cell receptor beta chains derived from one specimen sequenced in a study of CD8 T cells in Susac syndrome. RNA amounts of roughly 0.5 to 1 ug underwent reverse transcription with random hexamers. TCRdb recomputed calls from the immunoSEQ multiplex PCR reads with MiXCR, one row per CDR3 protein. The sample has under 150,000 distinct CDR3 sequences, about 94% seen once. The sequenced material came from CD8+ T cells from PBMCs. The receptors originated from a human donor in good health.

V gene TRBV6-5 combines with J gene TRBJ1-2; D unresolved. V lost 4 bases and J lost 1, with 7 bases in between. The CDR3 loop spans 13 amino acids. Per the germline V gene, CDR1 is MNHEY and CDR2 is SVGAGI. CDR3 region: CASSLGHNYGYTF. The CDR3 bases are TGTGCCAGCAGTTTAGGCCATAACTATGGCTACACCTTC.

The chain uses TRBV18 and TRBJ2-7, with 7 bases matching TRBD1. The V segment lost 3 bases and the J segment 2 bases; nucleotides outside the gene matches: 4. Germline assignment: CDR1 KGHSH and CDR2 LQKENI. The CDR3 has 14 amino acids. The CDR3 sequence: CASSPKGQTYEQYF. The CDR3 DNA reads TGTGCCAGCTCACCGAAGGGACAGACCTACGAGCAGTACTTC.

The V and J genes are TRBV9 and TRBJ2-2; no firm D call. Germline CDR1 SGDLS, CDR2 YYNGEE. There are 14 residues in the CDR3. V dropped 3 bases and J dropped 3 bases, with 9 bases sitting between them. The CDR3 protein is CASSGLPDTGELFF. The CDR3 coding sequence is TGTGCCAGCAGCGGACTTCCGGACACCGGGGAGCTGTTTTTT.

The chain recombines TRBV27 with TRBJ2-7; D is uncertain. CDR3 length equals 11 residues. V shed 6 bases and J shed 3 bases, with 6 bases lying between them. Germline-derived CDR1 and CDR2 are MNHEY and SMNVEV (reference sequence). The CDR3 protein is CASRVGYEQYF. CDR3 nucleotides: TGTGCCAGCAGAGTAGGCTACGAGCAGTACTTC.

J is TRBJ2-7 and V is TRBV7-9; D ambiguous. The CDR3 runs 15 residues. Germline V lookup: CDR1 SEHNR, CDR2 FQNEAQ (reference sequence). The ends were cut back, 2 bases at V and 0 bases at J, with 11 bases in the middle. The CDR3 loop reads CASSLRQEPSYEQYF. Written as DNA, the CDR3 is TGTGCCAGCAGCTTACGGCAGGAGCCCTCCTACGAGCAGTACTTC.

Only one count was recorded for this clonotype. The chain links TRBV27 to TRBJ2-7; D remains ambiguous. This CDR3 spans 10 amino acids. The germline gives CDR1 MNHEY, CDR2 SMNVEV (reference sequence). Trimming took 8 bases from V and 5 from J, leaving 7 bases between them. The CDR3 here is CASGRNEQYF. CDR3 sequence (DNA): TGTGCCAGCGGGCGGAACGAGCAGTACTTC.

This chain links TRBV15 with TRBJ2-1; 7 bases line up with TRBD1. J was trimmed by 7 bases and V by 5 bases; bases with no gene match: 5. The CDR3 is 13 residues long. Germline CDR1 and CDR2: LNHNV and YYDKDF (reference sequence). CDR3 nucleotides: TGTGCCACCAGCGGCAGGGGGTTGAATGAGCAGTTCTTC. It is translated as CATSGRGLNEQFF.

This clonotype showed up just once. The CDR3, as DNA: TGCAGCGTTGGGGCAGGAGCCTACGAGCAGTACTTC. This codes for CSVGAGAYEQYF. J is TRBJ2-7 and V is TRBV29-1; D uncertain. Germline V gives CDR1 SQVTM, CDR2 ANQGSEA. Trimming shortened V by 4 bases and J by 2 bases, and 9 bases separated the two germline ends. This CDR3 is built from 12 residues.

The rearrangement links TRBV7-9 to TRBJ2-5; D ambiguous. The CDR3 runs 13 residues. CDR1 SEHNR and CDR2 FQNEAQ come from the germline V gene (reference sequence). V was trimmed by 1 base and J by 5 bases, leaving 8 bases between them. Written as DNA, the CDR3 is TGTGCCAGCAGCTTAGGTCGTTCCGAGACCCAGTACTTC. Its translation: CASSLGRSETQYF. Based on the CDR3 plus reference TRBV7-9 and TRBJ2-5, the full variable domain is DTGVSQNPRHKITKRGQNVTFRCDPISEHNRLYWYRQTLGQGPEFLTYFQNEAQLEKSRLLSDRFSAERPKGSFSTLEIQRTEQGDSAMYLCASSLGRSETQYFGPGTRLLVL.

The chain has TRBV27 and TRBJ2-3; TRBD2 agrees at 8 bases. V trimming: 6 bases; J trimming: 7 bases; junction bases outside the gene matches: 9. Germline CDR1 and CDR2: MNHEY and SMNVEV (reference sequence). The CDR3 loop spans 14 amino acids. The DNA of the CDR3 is TGTGCCAGCAGGGAGGCTGGCGGGGGGAATACGCAGTATTTT. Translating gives CASREAGGGNTQYF.

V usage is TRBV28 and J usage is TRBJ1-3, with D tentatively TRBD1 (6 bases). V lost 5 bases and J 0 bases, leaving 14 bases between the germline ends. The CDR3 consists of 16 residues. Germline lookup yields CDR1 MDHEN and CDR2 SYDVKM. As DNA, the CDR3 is TGTGCCAGCAGTACCCGGGACATAAGCTCTGGAAACACCATATATTTT. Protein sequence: CASSTRDISSGNTIYF.

The CDR3 here is CASTATGELFF. The CDR3 bases are TGTGCCAGTACCGCCACCGGGGAGCTGTTTTTT. The gene calls are TRBV19 and TRBJ2-2, with D hard to call. Trimming removed 7 bases at V and 4 bases at J, with 4 bases between. The CDR3 totals 11 residues. The germline gives CDR1 LNHDA, CDR2 SQIVND (reference sequence).

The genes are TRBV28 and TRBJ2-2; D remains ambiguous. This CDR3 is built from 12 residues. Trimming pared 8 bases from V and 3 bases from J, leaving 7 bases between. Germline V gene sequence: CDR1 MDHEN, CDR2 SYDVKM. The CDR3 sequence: CASDRDTGELFF. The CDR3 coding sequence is TGTGCCAGCGACCGCGACACCGGGGAGCTGTTTTTT. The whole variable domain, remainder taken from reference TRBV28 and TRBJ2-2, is DVKVTQSSRYLVKRTGEKVFLECVQDMDHENMFWYRQDPGLGLRLIYFSYDVKMKEKGDIPEGYSVSREKKERFSLILESASTNQTSMYLCASDRDTGELFFGEGSRLTVL.

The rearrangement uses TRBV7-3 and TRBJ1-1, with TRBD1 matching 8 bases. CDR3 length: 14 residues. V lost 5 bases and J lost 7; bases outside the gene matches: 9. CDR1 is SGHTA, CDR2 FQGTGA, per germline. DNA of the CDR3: TGTGCCAGCAGCCCGACAGGGGATCATATTGAAGCTTTCTTT. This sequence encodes CASSPTGDHIEAFF.

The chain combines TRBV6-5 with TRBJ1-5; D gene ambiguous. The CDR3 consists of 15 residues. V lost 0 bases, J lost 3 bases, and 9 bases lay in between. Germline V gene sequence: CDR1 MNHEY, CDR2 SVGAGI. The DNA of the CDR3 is TGTGCCAGCAGTTACTCGATCAGTTTCAATCAGCCCCAGCATTTT. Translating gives CASSYSISFNQPQHF.

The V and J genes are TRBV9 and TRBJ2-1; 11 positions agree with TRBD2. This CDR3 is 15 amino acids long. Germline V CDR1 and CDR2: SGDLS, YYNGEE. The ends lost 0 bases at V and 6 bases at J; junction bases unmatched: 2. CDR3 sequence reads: CASSVELAGANEQFF. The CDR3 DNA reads TGTGCCAGCAGCGTAGAACTAGCGGGAGCCAATGAGCAGTTCTTC.

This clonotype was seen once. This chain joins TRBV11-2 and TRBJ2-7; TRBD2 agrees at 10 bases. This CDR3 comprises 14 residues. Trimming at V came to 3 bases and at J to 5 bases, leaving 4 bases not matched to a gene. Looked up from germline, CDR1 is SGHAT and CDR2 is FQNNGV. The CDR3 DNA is TGTGCCAGCAGCTTTGCTAGCGGGAGCCACGAGCAGTACTTC. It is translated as CASSFASGSHEQYF.

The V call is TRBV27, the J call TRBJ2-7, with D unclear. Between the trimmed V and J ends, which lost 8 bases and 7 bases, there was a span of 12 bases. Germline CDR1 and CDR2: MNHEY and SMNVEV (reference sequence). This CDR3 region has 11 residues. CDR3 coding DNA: TGTGCCAGCCGCGCACTGGGGGAGCAGTACTTC. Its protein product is CASRALGEQYF.

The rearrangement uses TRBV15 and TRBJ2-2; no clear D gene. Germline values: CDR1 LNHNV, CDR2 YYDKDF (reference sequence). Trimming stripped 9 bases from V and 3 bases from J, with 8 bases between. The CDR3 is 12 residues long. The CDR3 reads CATIRDTGELFF. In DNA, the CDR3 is TGTGCCACTATAAGAGACACCGGGGAGCTGTTTTTT.

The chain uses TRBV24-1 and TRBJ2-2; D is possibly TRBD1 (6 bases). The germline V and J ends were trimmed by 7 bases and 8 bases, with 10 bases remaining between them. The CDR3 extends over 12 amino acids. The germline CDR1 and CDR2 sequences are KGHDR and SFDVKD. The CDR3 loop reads CATRTGQGELFF. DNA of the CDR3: TGTGCCACCAGGACAGGACAGGGGGAGCTGTTTTTT.

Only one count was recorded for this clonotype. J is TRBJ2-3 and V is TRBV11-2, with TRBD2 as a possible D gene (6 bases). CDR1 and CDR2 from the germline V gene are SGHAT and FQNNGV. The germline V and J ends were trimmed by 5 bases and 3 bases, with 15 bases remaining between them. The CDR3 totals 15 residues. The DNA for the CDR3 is TGTGCCAGCAGCACGCCGCTAGCGATAACAGATACGCAGTATTTT. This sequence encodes CASSTPLAITDTQYF.

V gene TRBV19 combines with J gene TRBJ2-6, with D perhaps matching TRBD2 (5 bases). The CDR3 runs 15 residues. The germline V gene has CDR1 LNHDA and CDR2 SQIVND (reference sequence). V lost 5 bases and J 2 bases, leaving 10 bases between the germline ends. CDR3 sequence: CASSYGETGANVLTF. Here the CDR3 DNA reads TGTGCCAGTAGTTACGGGGAGACTGGGGCCAACGTCCTGACTTTC.